Listed below are T cell receptor beta chains from one sample, sequenced in a study of T cell responses to AZD1222 COVID-19 vaccine. The method was immunoSEQ multiplex PCR; TCRdb's version includes in-frame clones alone and lacks a portion of them. The repertoire includes more than 95,000 clones, roughly 92% of them detected once, and roughly 5% sits in the top ten. Sequences were derived from peripheral blood, sampled on day 0 of AZD1222 vaccination. Receptors were obtained from an adult in good health. The CDR3 runs from the conserved cysteine through the conserved F or W. D genes are given only for firm matches. Only some rows state a clone size, as once, few, many or a class for expanded clones.

TRBD1,TRBV7-9,TRBJ2-2,17,-,CASSWTGGVVNTGELFF,TGTGCCAGCAGCTGGACAGGGGGTGTAGTGAACACCGGGGAGCTGTTTTTT
-,TRBV19,TRBJ2-1,12,-,CASSIREYEQFF,TGTGCCAGTAGTATTAGGGAATATGAGCAGTTCTTC
-,TRBV21-1,TRBJ2-7,15,-,CASSTGTSVPYEQYF,TGTGCCAGCAGCACCGGGACTAGTGTTCCTTACGAGCAGTACTTC
-,TRBV28,TRBJ2-3,19,-,CASSPQSRKASARTDTQYF,TGTGCCAGCAGTCCCCAGTCCCGCAAGGCTAGCGCGCGCACAGATACGCAGTATTTT
TRBD1,TRBV28,TRBJ1-6,16,-,CASRLTGSSYNSPLHF,TGTGCCAGCAGGTTGACAGGGAGCTCCTATAATTCACCCCTCCACTTT
TRBD1,TRBV2,TRBJ1-4,13,-,CASHHRGVAKLFF,TGTGCCAGCCATCACAGGGGAGTAGCAAAACTGTTTTTT
-,TRBV2,TRBJ1-5,14,-,CASSRDRFNQPQHF,TGTGCCAGCAGCCGGGACCGCTTCAATCAGCCCCAGCATTTT
TRBD1,TRBV5-1,TRBJ1-1,13,-,CASRGQGNTEAFF,TGCGCCAGCAGAGGACAGGGAAACACTGAAGCTTTCTTT
-,TRBV9,TRBJ2-7,15,-,CASSSSTGDSYEQYF,TGTGCCAGCAGCTCATCGACAGGAGACTCCTACGAGCAGTACTTC
-,TRBV27,TRBJ2-7,11,-,CASRGGNEQYF,TGTGCCAGCAGGGGGGGCAACGAGCAGTACTTC
-,TRBV15,TRBJ2-7,15,-,CATSSGTNPLYEQYF,TGTGCCACCAGCAGCGGGACGAACCCTCTCTACGAGCAGTACTTC
-,TRBV7-8,TRBJ2-1,14,-,CASSLVVSDNEQFF,TGTGCCAGCAGCTTAGTCGTTAGCGACAATGAGCAGTTCTTC
-,TRBV4-1,TRBJ1-2,14,-,CASSPPTANYGYTF,TGCGCCAGCAGCCCCCCGACCGCCAACTATGGCTACACCTTC
-,TRBV6-5,TRBJ2-1,14,-,CASSSRRPYNEQFF,TGTGCCAGCAGTTCACGGAGACCTTACAATGAGCAGTTCTTC
-,TRBV12-5,TRBJ2-3,14,-,CASGLGQRADTQYF,TGTGCTAGTGGTTTGGGACAGAGGGCAGATACGCAGTATTTT
TRBD2,TRBV19,TRBJ2-1,15,-,CASAIGGTSRNEQFF,TGTGCCAGCGCTATTGGAGGGACTAGCCGGAATGAGCAGTTCTTC
-,TRBV7-9,TRBJ1-2,13,-,CASSLYRPGGYTF,TGTGCCAGCAGCTTATACAGGCCAGGTGGCTACACCTTC
-,TRBV5-5,TRBJ2-5,14,-,CASSLFRREETQYF,TGTGCCAGCAGCTTGTTTCGCAGAGAAGAGACCCAGTACTTC
TRBD2,TRBV2,TRBJ2-5,15,-,CASSEDLAGGETQYF,TGTGCCAGCAGTGAAGACCTAGCGGGAGGGGAGACCCAGTACTTC
TRBD1,TRBV18,TRBJ1-5,15,once,CASSPLQGVNQPQHF,TGTGCCAGCTCACCCCTTCAGGGGGTTAATCAGCCCCAGCATTTT
TRBD1,TRBV5-4,TRBJ1-4,14,-,CASSLVTGDEKLFF,TGTGCCAGCAGCTTGGTAACAGGGGATGAAAAACTGTTTTTT
-,TRBV18,TRBJ1-3,16,-,CASSPSFGVSGNTIYF,TGTGCCAGCTCACCCAGTTTCGGGGTCTCTGGAAACACCATATATTTT
-,TRBV11-3,TRBJ2-7,14,-,CASSLLAVSYEQYF,TGTGCCAGCAGCTTACTTGCGGTCTCCTACGAGCAGTACTTC